This entry features one T cell receptor (beta chain) sequence. Antigen specificity is unknown. TCR alpha and beta CDR3 regions were amplified from RNA using iRepertoire nested multiplex PCR. A single record per CDR3 protein comes from TCRdb applying MiXCR to the multiplex PCR reads. Of around 170,000 distinct CDR3 sequences listed, under 55% are singletons. This entry belongs to a study of glioma-infiltrating T cells. Overall study findings and caveats: Above-expected tissue-blood divergence occurred in all gliomas, most in low-grade ones.

The germline V gene has CDR1 SNHLY and CDR2 FYNNEI. The CDR3 extends over 14 amino acids. V lost 0 bases to trimming and J lost 4 bases, with 6 bases between them. What was sequenced was glioma tissue, nonneoplastic brain tissue, or PBMCs (not recorded which). This chain connects TRBV2 to TRBJ2-2; no definite D call. The origin of this receptor is a human donor with low-grade glioma or glioblastoma, undergoing nonglioma brain surgery, or in good health (not recorded which). As DNA, the CDR3 is TGTGCCAGCAGTGAAGCGGTTCGCACCGGGGAGCTGTTTTTT. It is translated as CASSEAVRTGELFF.